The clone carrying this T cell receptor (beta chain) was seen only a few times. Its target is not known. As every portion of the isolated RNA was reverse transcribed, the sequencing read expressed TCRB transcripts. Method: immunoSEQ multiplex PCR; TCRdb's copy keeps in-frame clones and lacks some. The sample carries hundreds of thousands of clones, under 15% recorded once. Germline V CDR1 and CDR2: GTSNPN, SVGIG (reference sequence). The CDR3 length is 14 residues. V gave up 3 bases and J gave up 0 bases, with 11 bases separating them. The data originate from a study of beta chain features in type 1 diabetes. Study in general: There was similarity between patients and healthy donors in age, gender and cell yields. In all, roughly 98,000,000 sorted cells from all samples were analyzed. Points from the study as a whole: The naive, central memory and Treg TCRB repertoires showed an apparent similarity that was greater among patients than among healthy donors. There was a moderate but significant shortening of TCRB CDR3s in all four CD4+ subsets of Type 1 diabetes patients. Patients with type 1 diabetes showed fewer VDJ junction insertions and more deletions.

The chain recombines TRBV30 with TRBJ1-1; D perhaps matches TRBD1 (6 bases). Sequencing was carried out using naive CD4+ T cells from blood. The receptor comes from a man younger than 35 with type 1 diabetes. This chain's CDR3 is CAWRTGKMNTEAFF. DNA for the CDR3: TGTGCCTGGAGGACAGGAAAAATGAACACTGAAGCTTTCTTT.